This TCR beta chain was recorded in a study of T cells in Graves' hyperthyroidism and ophthalmopathy. CDR1 and CDR2 (germline): SGHVS, FNYEAQ. Trimming cost V 1 base and J 5 bases; bases outside gene matches: 4. The CDR3 totals 15 residues. Amplified regions were TCR beta CDR3 sequences from RNA transcripts. A set of HTBI primers served as the primers for a first-round RT-PCR of the TCR CDR3. In TCRdb, the multiplex PCR reads were re-called with MiXCR into one record per CDR3 protein. The table records about 380,000 distinct CDR3 sequences, less than 20% of them present only once. The source material was blood. The rearrangement joins TRBV7-6 to TRBJ2-1; 8 positions match TRBD1. The sequence derives from a man between 18 and 29 years old with Graves' ophthalmopathy. CDR3 sequence (DNA): TGTGCCAGCAGCTTAGGGACAGGGAGAAACAATGAGCAGTTCTTC. The encoded protein is CASSLGTGRNNEQFF.